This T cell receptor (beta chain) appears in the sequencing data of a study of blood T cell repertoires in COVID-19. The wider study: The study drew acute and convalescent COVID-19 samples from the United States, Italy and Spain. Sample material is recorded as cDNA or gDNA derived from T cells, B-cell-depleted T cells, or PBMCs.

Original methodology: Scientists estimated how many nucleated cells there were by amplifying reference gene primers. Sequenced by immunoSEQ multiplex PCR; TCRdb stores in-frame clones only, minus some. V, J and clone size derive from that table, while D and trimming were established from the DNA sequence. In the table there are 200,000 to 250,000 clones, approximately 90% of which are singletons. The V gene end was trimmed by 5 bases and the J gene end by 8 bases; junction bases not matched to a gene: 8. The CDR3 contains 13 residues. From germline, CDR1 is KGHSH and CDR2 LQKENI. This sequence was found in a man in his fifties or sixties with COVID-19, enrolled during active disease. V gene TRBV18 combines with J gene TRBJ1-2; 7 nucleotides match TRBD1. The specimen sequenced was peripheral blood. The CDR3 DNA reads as TGTGCCAGCTCAGGCAACAGGGGAGACGGCTACACCTTC. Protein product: CASSGNRGDGYTF.